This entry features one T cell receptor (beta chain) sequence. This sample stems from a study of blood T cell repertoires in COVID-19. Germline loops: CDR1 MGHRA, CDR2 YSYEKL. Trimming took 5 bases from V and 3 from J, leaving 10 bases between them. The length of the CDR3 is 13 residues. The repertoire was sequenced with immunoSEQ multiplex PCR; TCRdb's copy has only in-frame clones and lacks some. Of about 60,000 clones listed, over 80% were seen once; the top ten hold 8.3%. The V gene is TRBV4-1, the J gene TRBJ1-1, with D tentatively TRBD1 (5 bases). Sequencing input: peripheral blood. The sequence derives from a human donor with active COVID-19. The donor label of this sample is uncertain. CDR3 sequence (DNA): TGCGCCAGCAGCTGGGGCCGCGACACTGAAGCTTTCTTT. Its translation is CASSWGRDTEAFF.